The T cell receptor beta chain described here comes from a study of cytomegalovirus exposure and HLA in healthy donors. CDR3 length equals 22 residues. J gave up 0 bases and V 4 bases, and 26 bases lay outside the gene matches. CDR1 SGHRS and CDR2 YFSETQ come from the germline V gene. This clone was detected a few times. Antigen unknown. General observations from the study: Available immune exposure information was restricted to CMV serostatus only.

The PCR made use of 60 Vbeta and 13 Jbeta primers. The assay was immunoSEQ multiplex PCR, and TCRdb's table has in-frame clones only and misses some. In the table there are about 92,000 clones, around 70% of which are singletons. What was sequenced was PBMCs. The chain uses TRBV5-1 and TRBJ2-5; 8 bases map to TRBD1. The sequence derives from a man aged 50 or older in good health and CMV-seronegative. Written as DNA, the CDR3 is TGCGCCAGCAGCCTCCCGGACAGGGCGAGCGGAGCTATGGGTCGGGACCAAGAGACCCAGTACTTC. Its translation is CASSLPDRASGAMGRDQETQYF.